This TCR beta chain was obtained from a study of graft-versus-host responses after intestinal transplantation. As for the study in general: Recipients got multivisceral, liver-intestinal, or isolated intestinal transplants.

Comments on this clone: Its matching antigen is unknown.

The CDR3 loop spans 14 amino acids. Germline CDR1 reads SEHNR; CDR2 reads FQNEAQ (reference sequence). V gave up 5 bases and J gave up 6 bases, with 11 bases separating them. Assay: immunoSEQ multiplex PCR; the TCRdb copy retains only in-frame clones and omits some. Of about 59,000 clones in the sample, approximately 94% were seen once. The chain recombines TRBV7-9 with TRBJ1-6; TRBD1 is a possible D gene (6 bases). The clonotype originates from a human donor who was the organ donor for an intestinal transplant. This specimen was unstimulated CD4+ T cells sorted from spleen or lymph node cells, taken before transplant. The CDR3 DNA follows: TGTGCCAGCAGCCGCGGGACACTTAATTCACCCCTCCACTTT. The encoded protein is CASSRGTLNSPLHF.